The 13 T cell receptor beta chains below all came from one sample that was sequenced in a study of T cells in Graves' hyperthyroidism and ophthalmopathy. TCR beta CDR3 sequences were amplified from RNA transcripts. TCR CDR3 regions were first amplified by RT-PCR with HTBI primers. TCRdb reprocessed the multiplex PCR reads with MiXCR, giving one entry per CDR3 protein. The sample has approximately 870,000 distinct CDR3 sequences, around 38% seen once. The specimen sequenced was blood. These receptors were collected from a man aged 18 to 35 with Graves' hyperthyroidism.

The V call is TRBV9, the J call TRBJ1-1; D possibly corresponds to TRBD1 (5 bases). CDR1 is SGDLS and CDR2 is YYNGEE in the germline V gene. With 1 base removed from V and 1 base from J, the gap between germline ends came to 11 bases. CDR3 length: 15 amino acids. CDR3 DNA: TGTGCCAGCAGCGTACCGGGACGTTCGAACACTGAAGCTTTCTTT. It yields the protein CASSVPGRSNTEAFF.

V is TRBV7-9 and J is TRBJ1-6; 10 nucleotides agree with TRBD1. The germline V gene has CDR1 SEHNR and CDR2 FQNEAQ (reference sequence). V shed 1 base and J 13 bases; nucleotides not matched to a gene: 13. The length of the CDR3 is 17 residues. This CDR3 is CASSLDRQGAGNQPLHF. For the CDR3, the DNA is TGTGCCAGCAGCTTAGATCGACAGGGGGCTGGCAATCAGCCCCTCCACTTT.

There are many counts of this clonotype. The V call is TRBV7-9, the J call TRBJ1-6; perhaps TRBD1 as D (6 bases). Trimming removed 2 bases at V and 9 bases at J, with 17 bases between. Germline V gives CDR1 SEHNR, CDR2 FQNEAQ (reference sequence). This CDR3 comprises 16 residues. CDR3 protein: CASSLPGTKSGSPLHF. CDR3 nucleotides: TGTGCCAGCAGCTTACCAGGGACAAAGTCTGGTTCACCCCTCCACTTT.

This clonotype was seen repeatedly, ten times or more. The genes are TRBV20-1 and TRBJ1-1; weak D call: TRBD1 (5 bases). Germline CDR1 and CDR2: DFQATT and SNEGSKA (reference sequence). The CDR3 has 13 residues. Trimming shortened V by 0 bases and J by 0 bases, and 5 bases separated the two germline ends. CDR3 amino acids: CSARETVNTEAFF. DNA for the CDR3: TGCAGTGCTAGAGAGACAGTGAACACTGAAGCTTTCTTT.

Many counts were recorded for this clonotype. The chain joins TRBV7-8 to TRBJ1-4; 9 nucleotides match TRBD1. The CDR3 totals 14 residues. The ends lost 5 bases at V and 7 bases at J; junction bases unmatched: 5. Germline V lookup: CDR1 SGHVS, CDR2 FQNEAQ. CDR3 sequence (DNA): TGTGCCAGCAGCCCCCGGGACAGGGTTGAAAAACTGTTTTTT. Translated: CASSPRDRVEKLFF. Full variable domain (outside the CDR3, taken from reference TRBV7-8 and TRBJ1-4): GAGVSQSPRYKVAKRGQDVALRCDPISGHVSLFWYQQALGQGPEFLTYFQNEAQLDKSGLPSDRFFAERPEGSVSTLKIQRTQQEDSAVYLCASSPRDRVEKLFFGSGTQLSVL.

In this sample, this clonotype turned up many times. The chain has TRBV7-4 and TRBJ1-1; TRBD1 agrees at 7 bases. The CDR3 spans 17 residues. The junction had 16 bases not matched to a gene; V was cut back by 5 bases and J by 4 bases. The germline CDR1 and CDR2 sequences are SGHVT and SQSDAQ. For the CDR3, the DNA is TGTGCCAGCAGCCTCGGACAGGTACGACCGTATAGCACTGAAGCTTTCTTT. Translating it yields CASSLGQVRPYSTEAFF.

Turning to this clonotype: Germline and junction disagree at one end, which may indicate a read error. The chain joins TRBV2 to TRBJ2-5; 7 bases fit TRBD2. The germline CDR1 and CDR2 sequences are SNHLY and FYNNEI. The CDR3 consists of 16 residues. CDR3 in amino acids: CASSVLAGDPQEAQYF. CDR3 nucleotides: TGTGCCAGCAGTGTACTCGCGGGGGATCCCCAAGAGGCCCAGTACTTC. The whole variable domain, filled in from reference TRBV2 and TRBJ2-5, reads EPEVTQTPSHQVTQMGQEVILRCVPISNHLYFYWYRQILGQKVEFLVSFYNNEISEKSEIFDDQFSVERPDGSNFTLKIRSTKLEDSAMYFCASSVLAGDPQEAQYFGPGTRLLVL.

In its sample, this clonotype was seen a few times. The V gene is TRBV7-9, the J gene TRBJ2-5; TRBD2 aligns across 15 bases. CDR1 and CDR2 (germline): SEHNR, FQNEAQ (reference sequence). The CDR3 is 18 amino acids. Unmatched junction bases numbered 13, after V lost 6 bases and J lost 5 bases. The CDR3 sequence is CASRPTWTSGRAWETQYF. The CDR3 DNA is TGTGCCAGCAGACCAACCTGGACTAGCGGGAGGGCCTGGGAGACCCAGTACTTC. The complete variable domain, with remaining parts taken from reference TRBV7-9 and TRBJ2-5, reads DTGVSQNPRHKITKRGQNVTFRCDPISEHNRLYWYRQTLGQGPEFLTYFQNEAQLEKSRLLSDRFSAERPKGSFSTLEIQRTEQGDSAMYLCASRPTWTSGRAWETQYFGPGTRLLVL.

This clonotype occurred many times. The CDR3 reads CSVVLGAETQETQYF. In DNA form, the CDR3 reads TGCAGCGTTGTTCTTGGGGCAGAGACCCAAGAGACCCAGTACTTC. The rearrangement uses TRBV29-1 and TRBJ2-5; D perhaps matches TRBD1 (5 bases). The germline V gene encodes CDR1 SQVTM and CDR2 ANQGSEA. Trimming cost V 4 bases and J 1 base, with 16 bases left between them. The CDR3 totals 15 residues.

This clonotype was seen many times. The J gene is TRBJ1-2, the V gene TRBV10-3; 9 bases fit TRBD1. Germline V lookup: CDR1 ENHRY, CDR2 SYGVKD. The ends lost 3 bases at V and 6 bases at J; junction bases unmatched: 11. The CDR3 length is 16 residues. In DNA, the CDR3 is TGTGCCATCAGTGAAGACAGGGGACAGGGTTTAGATGGCTACACCTTC. Translation: CAISEDRGQGLDGYTF.

This clonotype came up a few times. The rearrangement uses TRBV6-5 and TRBJ1-1; the D gene is possibly TRBD1 (5 bases). Germline V gene lookup returns CDR1 MNHEY and CDR2 SVGAGI. The V end lost 6 bases, the J end lost 3 bases, and 20 bases lay between the germline ends. The CDR3 totals 16 residues. CDR3 DNA: TGTGCCAGCAGAGGGGCGGCGGGGGGAGTCGACACTGAAGCTTTCTTT. This translates into CASRGAAGGVDTEAFF.

This clonotype was recorded many times. The V and J genes are TRBV29-1 and TRBJ2-7; D possibly corresponds to TRBD2 (5 bases). The CDR3 has 13 residues. V was cut by 2 bases and J by 5 bases, with 13 bases left in between. Per germline, CDR1 SQVTM and CDR2 ANQGSEA. CDR3 DNA: TGCAGCGTTGAACGGGGAGCTGGCCACGAGCAGTACTTC. It encodes CSVERGAGHEQYF.

This clonotype was detected only once. The chain uses TRBV25-1 and TRBJ1-2, with 8 bases fitting TRBD1. With 6 bases clipped from V and 3 bases from J, the junction kept 6 bases outside the gene matches. Germline CDR1 reads MGHDK; CDR2 reads SYGVNS. CDR3 size: 14 residues. The CDR3 region is CASSVDRGYYGYTF. In DNA, the CDR3 is TGTGCCAGCAGCGTTGACAGGGGTTACTATGGCTACACCTTC.